This T cell receptor beta chain was sequenced for a study of PD-1 blockade in classical Hodgkin lymphoma. The study's findings and limits: At C4D1, TCR diversity had climbed significantly for CD4+ cells, though not for CD8+ cells. Whoever responded completely had baseline diversity much like that seen in newly diagnosed patients. Reported findings placed baseline TCR diversity lower in newly diagnosed patients (compared with healthy donors).

This clone was picked up one time. Its specificity is not known. The repertoire was sequenced with immunoSEQ multiplex PCR; TCRdb's copy has only in-frame clones and lacks some. The repertoire holds about 20,000 clones, with about four fifths as singletons. The CDR3 has 9 amino acids. The germline V gene encodes CDR1 MNHNS and CDR2 SASEGT. Documented time point: cycle 4 day 1 (C4D1), after less than 7 weeks of nivolumab. Relapse was seen in all patients after autologous stem cell transplantation, and brentuximab vedotin exposure was variable. Researchers pulled CD8+ T cells out of thawed PBMCs using magnetic negative selection. Patients showed best responses of complete response, partial response or progressive disease.

This TCR derives from a human donor with classical Hodgkin lymphoma. The chain links TRBV6-1 to TRBJ1-1, with D uncertain. The sample here was CD8+ T cells from blood, taken before the fourth cycle of nivolumab. Here the CDR3 DNA reads TGTACCACCGACAATGAAGCTTTCTTT. It encodes CTTDNEAFF.